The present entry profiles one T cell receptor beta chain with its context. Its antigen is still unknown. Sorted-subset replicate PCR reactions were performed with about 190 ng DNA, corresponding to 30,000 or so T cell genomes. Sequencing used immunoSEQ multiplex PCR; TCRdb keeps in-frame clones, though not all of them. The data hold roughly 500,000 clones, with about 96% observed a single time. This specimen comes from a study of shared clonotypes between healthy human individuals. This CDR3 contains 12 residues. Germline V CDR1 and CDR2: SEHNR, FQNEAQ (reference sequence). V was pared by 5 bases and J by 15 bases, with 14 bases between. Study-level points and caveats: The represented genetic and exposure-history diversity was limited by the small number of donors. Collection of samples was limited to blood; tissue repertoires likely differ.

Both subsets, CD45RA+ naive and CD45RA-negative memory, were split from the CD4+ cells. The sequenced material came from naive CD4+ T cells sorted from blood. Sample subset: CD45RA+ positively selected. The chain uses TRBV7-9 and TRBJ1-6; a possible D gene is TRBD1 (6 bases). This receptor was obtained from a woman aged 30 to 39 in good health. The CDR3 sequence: CASSQDSLDLHF. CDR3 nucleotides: TGTGCCAGCAGCCAGGACAGCCTAGACCTCCACTTT.